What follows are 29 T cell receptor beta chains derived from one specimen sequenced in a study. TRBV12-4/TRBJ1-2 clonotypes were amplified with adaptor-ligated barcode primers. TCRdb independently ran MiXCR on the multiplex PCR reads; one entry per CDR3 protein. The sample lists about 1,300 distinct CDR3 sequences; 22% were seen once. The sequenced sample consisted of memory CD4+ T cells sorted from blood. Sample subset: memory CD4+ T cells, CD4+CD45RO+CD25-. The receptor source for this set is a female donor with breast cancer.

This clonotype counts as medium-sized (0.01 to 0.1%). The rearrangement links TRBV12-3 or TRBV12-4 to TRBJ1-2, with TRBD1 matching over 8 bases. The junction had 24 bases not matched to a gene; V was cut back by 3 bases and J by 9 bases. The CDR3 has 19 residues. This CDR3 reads CASSFSARQTGAWDRRYTF. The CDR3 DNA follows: TGTGCCAGCAGTTTTAGCGCGAGACAGACAGGGGCTTGGGATCGTCGCTACACCTTC.

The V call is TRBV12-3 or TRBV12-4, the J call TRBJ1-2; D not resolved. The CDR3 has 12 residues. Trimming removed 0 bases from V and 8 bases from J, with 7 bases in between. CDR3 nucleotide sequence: TGTGCCAGCAGTTTAGCGCTCAGAGGCTACACCTTC. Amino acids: CASSLALRGYTF.

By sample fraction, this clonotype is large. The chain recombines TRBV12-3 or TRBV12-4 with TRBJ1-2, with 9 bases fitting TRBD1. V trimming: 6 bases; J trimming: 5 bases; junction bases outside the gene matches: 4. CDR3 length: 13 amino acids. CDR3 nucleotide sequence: TGTGCCAGCAGGCCGGACAGGGGTTATGGCTACACCTTC. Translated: CASRPDRGYGYTF.

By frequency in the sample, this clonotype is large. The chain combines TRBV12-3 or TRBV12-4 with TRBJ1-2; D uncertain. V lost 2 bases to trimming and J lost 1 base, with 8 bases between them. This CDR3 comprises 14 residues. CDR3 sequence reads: CASSLYGSNYGYTF. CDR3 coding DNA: TGTGCCAGCAGTTTATACGGCAGTAACTATGGCTACACCTTC.

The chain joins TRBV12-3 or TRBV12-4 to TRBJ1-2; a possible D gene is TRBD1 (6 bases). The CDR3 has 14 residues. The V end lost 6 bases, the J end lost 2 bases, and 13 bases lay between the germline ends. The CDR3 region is CASSRRQGNYGYTF. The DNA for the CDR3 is TGTGCCAGCAGCCGGCGTCAGGGGAACTATGGCTACACCTTC.

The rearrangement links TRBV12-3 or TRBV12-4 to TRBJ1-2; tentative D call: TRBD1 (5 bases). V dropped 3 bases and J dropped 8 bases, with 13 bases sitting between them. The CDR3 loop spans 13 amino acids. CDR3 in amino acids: CASSFQGPGGYTF. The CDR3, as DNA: TGTGCCAGCAGTTTTCAGGGTCCAGGCGGCTACACCTTC.

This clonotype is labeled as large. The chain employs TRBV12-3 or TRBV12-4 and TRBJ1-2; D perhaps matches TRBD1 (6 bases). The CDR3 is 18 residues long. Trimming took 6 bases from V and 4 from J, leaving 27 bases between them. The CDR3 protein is CASSASAGRGAFGYGYTF. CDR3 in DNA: TGTGCCAGCAGCGCATCGGCGGGCAGGGGCGCCTTTGGCTATGGCTACACCTTC.

DNA of the CDR3: TGTGCCAGCAGTTTTCGAGAGAACTATGGCTACACCTTC. Encoded protein: CASSFRENYGYTF. The J gene is TRBJ1-2, the V gene TRBV12-3 or TRBV12-4; no clear D gene. The CDR3 length is 13 residues. V shed 3 bases and J shed 2 bases, with 7 bases lying between them.

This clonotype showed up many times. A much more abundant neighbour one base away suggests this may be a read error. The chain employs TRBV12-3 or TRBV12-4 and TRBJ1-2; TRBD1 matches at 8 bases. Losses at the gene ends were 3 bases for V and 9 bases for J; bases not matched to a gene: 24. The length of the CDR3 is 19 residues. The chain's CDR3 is CASSFSARQTGAWDRCYTF. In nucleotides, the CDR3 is TGTGCCAGCAGTTTTAGCGCGAGACAGACAGGGGCTTGGGATCGTTGCTACACCTTC.

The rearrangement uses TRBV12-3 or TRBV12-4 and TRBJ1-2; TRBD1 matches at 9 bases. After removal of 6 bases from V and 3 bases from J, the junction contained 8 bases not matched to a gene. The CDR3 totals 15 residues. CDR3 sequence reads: CASRGQGNLDYGYTF. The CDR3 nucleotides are TGTGCCAGCAGGGGACAGGGAAACTTAGACTATGGCTACACCTTC.

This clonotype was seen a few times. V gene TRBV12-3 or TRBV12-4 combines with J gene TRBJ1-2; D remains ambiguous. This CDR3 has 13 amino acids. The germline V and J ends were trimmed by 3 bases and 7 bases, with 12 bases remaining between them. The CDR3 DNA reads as TGTGCCAGCAGTTTCGACAAACGGGTTGGCTACACCTTC. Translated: CASSFDKRVGYTF.

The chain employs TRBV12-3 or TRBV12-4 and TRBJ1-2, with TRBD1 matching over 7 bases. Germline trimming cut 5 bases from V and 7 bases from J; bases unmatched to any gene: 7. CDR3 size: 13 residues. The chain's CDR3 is CASSPGQQSGYTF. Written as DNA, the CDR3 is TGTGCCAGCAGTCCGGGACAGCAATCTGGCTACACCTTC.

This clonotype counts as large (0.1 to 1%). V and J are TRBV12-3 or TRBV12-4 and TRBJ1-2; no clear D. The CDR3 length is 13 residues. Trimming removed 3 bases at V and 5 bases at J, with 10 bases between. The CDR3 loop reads CASSLVSDYGYTF. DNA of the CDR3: TGTGCCAGCAGTTTGGTATCAGATTATGGCTACACCTTC.

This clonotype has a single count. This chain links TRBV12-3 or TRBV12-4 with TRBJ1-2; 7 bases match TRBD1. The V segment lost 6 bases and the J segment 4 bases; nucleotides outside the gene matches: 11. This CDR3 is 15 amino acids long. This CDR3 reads CASSISDRELYGYTF. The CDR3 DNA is TGTGCCAGCAGCATCTCCGACAGGGAACTCTATGGCTACACCTTC.

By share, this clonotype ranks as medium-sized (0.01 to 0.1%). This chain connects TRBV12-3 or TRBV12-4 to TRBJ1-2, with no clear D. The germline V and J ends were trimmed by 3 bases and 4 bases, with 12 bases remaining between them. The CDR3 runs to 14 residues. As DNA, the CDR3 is TGTGCCAGCAGTTTGGGAGGCGCGTCCTATGGCTACACCTTC. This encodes CASSLGGASYGYTF.

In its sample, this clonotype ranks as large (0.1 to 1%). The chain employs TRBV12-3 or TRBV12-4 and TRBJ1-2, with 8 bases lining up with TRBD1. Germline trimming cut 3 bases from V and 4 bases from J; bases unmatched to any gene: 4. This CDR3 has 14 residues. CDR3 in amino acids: CASSLMGQAYGYTF. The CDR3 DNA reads TGTGCCAGCAGTTTGATGGGACAGGCCTATGGCTACACCTTC.

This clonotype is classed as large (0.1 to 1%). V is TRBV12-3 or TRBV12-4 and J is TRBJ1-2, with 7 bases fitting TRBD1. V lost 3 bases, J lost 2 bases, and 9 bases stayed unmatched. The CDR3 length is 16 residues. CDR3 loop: CASSFSRDRENYGYTF. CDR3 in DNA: TGTGCCAGCAGTTTTAGCCGGGACAGAGAGAACTATGGCTACACCTTC.

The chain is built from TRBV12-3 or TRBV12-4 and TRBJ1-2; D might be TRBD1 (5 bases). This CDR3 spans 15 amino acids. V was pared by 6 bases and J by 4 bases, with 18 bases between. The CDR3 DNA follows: TGTGCCAGCAGGACCGAAACTAAACAGGCCTATGGCTACACCTTC. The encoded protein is CASRTETKQAYGYTF.

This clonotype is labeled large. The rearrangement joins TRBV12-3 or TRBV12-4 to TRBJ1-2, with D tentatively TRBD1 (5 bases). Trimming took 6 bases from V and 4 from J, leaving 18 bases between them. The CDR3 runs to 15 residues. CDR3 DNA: TGTGCCAGCAGCATCGGACTAGGGGCGATCTATGGCTACACCTTC. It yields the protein CASSIGLGAIYGYTF.

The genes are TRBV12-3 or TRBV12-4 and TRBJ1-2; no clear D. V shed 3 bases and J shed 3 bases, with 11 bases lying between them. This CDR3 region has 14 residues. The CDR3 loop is CASSFAGSDYGYTF. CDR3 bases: TGTGCCAGCAGTTTCGCGGGATCGGACTATGGCTACACCTTC.

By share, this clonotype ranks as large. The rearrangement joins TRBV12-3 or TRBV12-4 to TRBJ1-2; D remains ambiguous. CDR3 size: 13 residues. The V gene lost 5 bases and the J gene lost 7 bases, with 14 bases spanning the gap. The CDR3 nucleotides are TGTGCCAGCAGTACCCGGGAGGGAGCTGGCTACACCTTC. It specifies CASSTREGAGYTF.

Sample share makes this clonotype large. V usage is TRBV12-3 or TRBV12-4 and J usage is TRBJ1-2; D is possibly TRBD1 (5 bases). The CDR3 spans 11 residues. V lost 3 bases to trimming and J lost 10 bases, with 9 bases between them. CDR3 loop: CASSFRGDYTF. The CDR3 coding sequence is TGTGCCAGCAGTTTCCGAGGGGACTACACCTTC.

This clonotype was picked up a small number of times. Here the CDR3 reads CASSLLTGTGTIIYGYTF. Written as DNA, the CDR3 is TGTGCCAGCAGTTTATTGACCGGGACAGGGACAATTATATATGGCTACACCTTC. The rearrangement uses TRBV12-3 or TRBV12-4 and TRBJ1-2; 9 positions match TRBD1. The CDR3 spans 18 residues. Unmatched junction bases numbered 15, after V lost 2 bases and J lost 5 bases.

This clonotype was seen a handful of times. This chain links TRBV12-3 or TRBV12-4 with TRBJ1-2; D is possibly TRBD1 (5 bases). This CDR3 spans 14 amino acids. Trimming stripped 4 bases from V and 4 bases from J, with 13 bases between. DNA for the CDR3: TGTGCCAGCAGTTCCGGCAGGGTAGGCTATGGCTACACCTTC. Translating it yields CASSSGRVGYGYTF.

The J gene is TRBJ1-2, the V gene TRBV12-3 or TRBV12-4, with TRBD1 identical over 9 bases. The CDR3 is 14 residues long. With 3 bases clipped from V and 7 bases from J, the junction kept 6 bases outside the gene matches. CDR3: CASSFGQGFAGYTF. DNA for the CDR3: TGTGCCAGCAGTTTCGGACAGGGGTTTGCTGGCTACACCTTC.

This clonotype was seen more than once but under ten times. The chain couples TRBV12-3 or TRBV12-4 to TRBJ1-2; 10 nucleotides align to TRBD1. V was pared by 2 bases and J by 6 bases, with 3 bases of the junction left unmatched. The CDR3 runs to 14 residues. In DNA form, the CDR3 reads TGTGCCAGCAGTTTACGTGGGACAGGGGATGGCTACACCTTC. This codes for CASSLRGTGDGYTF.

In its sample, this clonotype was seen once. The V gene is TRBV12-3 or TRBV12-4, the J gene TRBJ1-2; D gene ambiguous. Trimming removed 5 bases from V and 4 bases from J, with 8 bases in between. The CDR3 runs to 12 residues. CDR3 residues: CASSLGSYGYTF. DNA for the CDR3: TGTGCCAGCAGTCTGGGCAGCTATGGCTACACCTTC.

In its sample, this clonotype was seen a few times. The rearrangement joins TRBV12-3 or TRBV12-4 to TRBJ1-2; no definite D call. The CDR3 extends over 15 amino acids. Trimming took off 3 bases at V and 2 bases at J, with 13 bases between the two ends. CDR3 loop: CASSFKGLSNYGYTF. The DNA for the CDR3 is TGTGCCAGCAGTTTTAAGGGCCTGTCCAACTATGGCTACACCTTC.

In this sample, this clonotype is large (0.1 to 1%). The CDR3 reads CASSSTGRLDYGYTF. DNA for the CDR3: TGTGCCAGCAGCTCAACAGGGAGGTTAGACTATGGCTACACCTTC. The chain combines TRBV12-3 or TRBV12-4 with TRBJ1-2; weak D call: TRBD1 (6 bases). V gave up 6 bases and J gave up 3 bases, with 17 bases separating them. This CDR3 is 15 amino acids long.